Following are 11 T cell receptor beta chains from one sample sequenced in a study of blood T cell repertoires in COVID-19. Assay: immunoSEQ multiplex PCR; the TCRdb copy retains only in-frame clones and omits some. The sample carries under 150,000 clones, over 75% recorded once. Specimen: peripheral blood. All receptors derive from a man between 50 and 59 years old with acute or convalescent COVID-19.

The chain couples TRBV6-6 to TRBJ1-5; 11 bases agree with TRBD1. This CDR3 region has 18 residues. The V and J ends lost 5 bases and 0 bases, in that order; junction bases with no gene match: 9. Germline-derived CDR1 and CDR2 are MNHNY and SVGAGI (reference sequence). CDR3 bases: TGTGCCAGCAGTCCCCGGACAGGGGGCTCTTATAGCAATCAGCCCCAGCATTTT. It translates to CASSPRTGGSYSNQPQHF.

This clone turned up a few times. The chain joins TRBV28 to TRBJ1-1; D is unclear. The germline V gene has CDR1 MDHEN and CDR2 SYDVKM. With 8 bases removed from V and 4 bases from J, the gap between germline ends came to 20 bases. There are 15 residues in the CDR3. As DNA, the CDR3 is TGTGCCAGCCGCTCTCCGCCGGCGGGCGCCACTGAAGCTTTCTTT. Encoded protein: CASRSPPAGATEAFF.

This clone showed up just a few times. The genes are TRBV19 and TRBJ1-2, with D uncertain. The V and J ends lost 2 bases and 0 bases respectively, with 10 bases between them. The CDR3 covers 15 residues. Germline CDR1 LNHDA, CDR2 SQIVND (reference sequence). The CDR3 DNA follows: TGTGCCAGTAGTATAAAGACTGGAGCTAACTATGGCTACACCTTC. The encoded protein is CASSIKTGANYGYTF.

This clone was recorded a few times. V usage is TRBV9 and J usage is TRBJ1-6; D is perhaps TRBD1 (6 bases). Trimming took off 0 bases at V and 7 bases at J, with 11 bases between the two ends. Germline CDR1 SGDLS, CDR2 YYNGEE. The length of the CDR3 is 15 residues. CDR3 region: CASSVGGGRNSPLHF. CDR3 coding DNA: TGTGCCAGCAGCGTAGGAGGGGGAAGGAATTCACCCCTCCACTTT. Combining the CDR3 with reference TRBV9 and TRBJ1-6 gives the whole variable domain DSGVTQTPKHLITATGQRVTLRCSPRSGDLSVYWYQQSLDQGLQFLIQYYNGEERAKGNILERFSAQQFPDLHSELNLSSLELGDSALYFCASSVGGGRNSPLHFGNGTRLTVT.

This chain joins TRBV2 and TRBJ2-3; the match to TRBD2 covers 13 bases. The CDR3 runs to 15 residues. V shed 5 bases, J shed 5 bases, and the junction held 4 bases outside the gene matches. CDR1 is SNHLY, CDR2 FYNNEI, per germline. The CDR3 DNA sequence: TGTGCCAGCAGTCCCGGACTAGCGGGGGTAGATACGCAGTATTTT. Protein: CASSPGLAGVDTQYF.

The chain carries TRBV3-1 (or the pseudogene TRBV3-2) and TRBJ2-1; TRBD2 aligns across 16 bases. The CDR3 covers 15 residues. Germline V gene sequence: CDR1 LGHDT, CDR2 YNNKEL (reference sequence). The V segment lost 4 bases and the J segment 9 bases; nucleotides outside the gene matches: 3. As DNA, the CDR3 is TGTGCCAGCAGCCCGGGACTAGCGGGGGGGGCTGAGCAGTTCTTC. Protein sequence: CASSPGLAGGAEQFF.

The chain uses TRBV3-1 (or the pseudogene TRBV3-2) and TRBJ2-3; TRBD2 matches 11 bases. Germline loops: CDR1 LGHDT, CDR2 YNNKEL (reference sequence). The CDR3 consists of 16 residues. With 0 bases clipped from V and 6 bases from J, the junction kept 5 bases outside the gene matches. The chain's CDR3 is CASSQDPSGGMDTQYF. As DNA, the CDR3 is TGTGCCAGCAGCCAAGACCCTAGCGGGGGGATGGATACGCAGTATTTT.

J is TRBJ2-7 and V is TRBV18, with 8 positions matching TRBD1. CDR1 and CDR2 from the germline V gene are KGHSH and LQKENI. The CDR3 is 16 residues long. Germline trimming cut 2 bases from V and 4 bases from J; bases unmatched to any gene: 10. The CDR3 here is CASSPSLGQASYEQYV. The CDR3 nucleotides are TGTGCCAGCTCACCAAGTTTGGGACAGGCTTCGTACGAGCAGTACGTC.

The chain employs TRBV5-1 and TRBJ1-1; TRBD1 agrees at 9 bases. Germline V gene sequence: CDR1 SGHRS, CDR2 YFSETQ. The CDR3 consists of 14 residues. V gave up 4 bases and J gave up 7 bases; unmatched junction bases: 8. CDR3 DNA sequence: TGCGCCAGCAGCCCTACCGGACAGGGGTTTGAAGCTTTCTTT. Residues: CASSPTGQGFEAFF.

The V gene is TRBV4-2, the J gene TRBJ2-3; 9 positions agree with TRBD2. The trim removed 0 bases at V and 0 bases at J, leaving 7 bases unmatched. The CDR3 has 18 amino acids. Germline-derived CDR1 and CDR2 are LGHNA and YNFKEQ. CDR3 residues: CASSQDNGGGVSTDTQYF. In DNA form, the CDR3 reads TGTGCCAGCAGCCAAGATAACGGCGGGGGGGTAAGCACAGATACGCAGTATTTT.

The rearrangement links TRBV6-5 to TRBJ2-7; D may be TRBD2 (6 bases). Germline loops: CDR1 MNHEY, CDR2 SVGAGI. Trimming took 6 bases from V and 0 from J, leaving 12 bases between them. This CDR3 contains 14 residues. CDR3 in DNA: TGTGCCAGCAGCTACCGGAGGGGCTCCTACGAGCAGTACGTC. Encoded protein: CASSYRRGSYEQYV.